The 15 T cell receptor beta chains below come from one sample, sequenced in a study of T cells in Graves' hyperthyroidism and ophthalmopathy (dated by TCRdb to about 2019). Libraries were prepared through multiplex PCR. TCRdb shows the sequencer as Illumina HiSeq 2000. The TCR beta CDR3 regions were amplified from RNA transcripts. The first round of RT-PCR for the TCR CDR3 was performed with the HTBI primer set and the Qiagen OneStep RT-PCR kit. The public reads were quality trimmed at Q25 with fastp and then assembled into clones with MiXCR by TCRdb, keeping productive beta chains. Every distinct CDR3 protein forms one entry, paired with its most common genes and DNA. The sample table lists a few hundred thousand distinct CDR3 sequences, around 46% of them with a count of one. 6.5% to 9% of the sample is held by the ten biggest clonotypes. Sequencing was done on a sample of peripheral blood or thyroid tissue (not recorded which). Receptors originate from a woman aged 18-29 years with Graves' hyperthyroidism. Donor details come from another sample of the same person, matched by shared clones.

This clonotype was seen ten or more times. V and J are TRBV29-1 and TRBJ2-7; either TRBD1 or TRBD2 may fit D (5 bases each). The CDR3 length is 12 residues. With 4 bases removed from V and 2 bases from J, the gap between germline ends came to 9 bases. Germline V gene data show CDR1 as SQVTM and CDR2 as ANQGSEA. CDR3 residues: CSVAGTTYEQYF. CDR3 nucleotides: TGCAGCGTTGCAGGGACCACCTACGAGCAGTACTTC.

The sample holds one count of this clonotype. At one of its ends the junction is not consistent with the germline gene, which may arise from a read error. The rearrangement links TRBV11-1 to TRBJ1-1; unclear D gene. Per the germline V gene, CDR1 is SGHAT and CDR2 is FQDESV (reference sequence). This CDR3 is built from 15 residues. The chain's CDR3 is CASSQDYRHNTEAFF. Written as DNA, the CDR3 is TGCGCCAGCAGCCAAGATTACCGGCATAACACTGAAGCTTTCTTT.

This clonotype was seen ten or more times. The chain links TRBV2 to TRBJ1-6; 11 nucleotides match TRBD1. Germline CDR1 reads SNHLY; CDR2 reads FYNNEI. This CDR3 comprises 16 residues. Trimming removed 5 bases from V and 9 bases from J; junction bases left unmatched: 9. CDR3 residues: CASSSSGGQGASPLHF. In nucleotides, the CDR3 is TGTGCCAGCAGTTCCTCCGGCGGACAGGGGGCTTCACCCCTCCACTTT.

The rearrangement links TRBV4-3 to TRBJ1-1; D gene uncertain. Germline values: CDR1 LGHNA, CDR2 YSLEER. V shed 0 bases and J shed 11 bases, with 7 bases lying between them. The CDR3 is 11 residues long. The DNA for the CDR3 is TGCGCCAGCAGCCAAGATTCCGCCGCTTTCTTT. It is translated as CASSQDSAAFF.

Concerning this clonotype: The CDR3 does not end in the conserved phenylalanine or tryptophan, so this is likely a read error. The limits of the CDR3 on the DNA are not certain, so only TCRdb's listed CDR3 is given. The rearrangement links TRBV2 to TRBJ2-5; the D segment call TRBD2 is taken from the table without a DNA check. Including both end residues, the CDR3 is 9 amino acids long. The germline gives CDR1 SNHLY, CDR2 FYNNEI. CDR3 amino acids: CASSERLAG.

The rearrangement uses TRBV25-1 and TRBJ1-6; 8 positions agree with TRBD1. Germline V gene lookup returns CDR1 MGHDK and CDR2 SYGVNS. V was pared by 11 bases and J by 7 bases, with 4 bases of the junction left unmatched. The CDR3 has 12 residues. CDR3 region: CARQGANSPLHF. The CDR3 DNA is TGTGCCCGCCAGGGGGCCAATTCACCCCTCCACTTT. Full variable domain (remainder filled in from reference TRBV25-1 and TRBJ1-6): EADIYQTPRYLVIGTGKKITLECSQTMGHDKMYWYQQDPGMELHLIHYSYGVNSTEKGDLSSESTVSRIRTEHFPLTLESARPSHTSQYLCARQGANSPLHFGNGTRLTVT.

The chain couples TRBV9 to TRBJ2-7; tentatively, D is TRBD1 or TRBD2 (5 bases each). This CDR3 is 14 amino acids long. V was pared by 4 bases and J by 5 bases, with 16 bases between. The germline V gene encodes CDR1 SGDLS and CDR2 YYNGEE. The CDR3 coding sequence is TGTGCCAGCAGCCCCCCCCGGGGCTTAGACGAGCAGTACTTC. As protein: CASSPPRGLDEQYF. The complete variable domain, with remaining parts taken from reference TRBV9 and TRBJ2-7, reads DSGVTQTPKHLITATGQRVTLRCSPRSGDLSVYWYQQSLDQGLQFLIQYYNGEERAKGNILERFSAQQFPDLHSELNLSSLELGDSALYFCASSPPRGLDEQYFGPGTRLTVT.

The rearrangement uses TRBV10-3 and TRBJ2-6; the match to TRBD2 covers 11 bases. V shed 6 bases and J 11 bases; nucleotides not matched to a gene: 6. The CDR3 spans 14 residues. From germline, CDR1 is ENHRY and CDR2 SYGVKD. This CDR3 reads CAIRQTSGTYVLTF. The CDR3 region has the DNA TGTGCCATCAGGCAGACTAGCGGGACCTACGTCCTGACTTTC.

The chain combines TRBV10-3 with TRBJ2-5; D call uncertain. With 2 bases removed from V and 1 base from J, the gap between germline ends came to 5 bases. The germline V gene has CDR1 ENHRY and CDR2 SYGVKD. CDR3 length: 13 amino acids. The CDR3 loop is CAISETGQETQYF. The CDR3 DNA reads TGTGCCATCAGTGAGACTGGCCAAGAGACCCAGTACTTC.

This clonotype was counted many times. The J gene is TRBJ1-4, the V gene TRBV10-3; 9 bases align to TRBD1. V was pared by 7 bases and J by 5 bases, with 5 bases of the junction left unmatched. This CDR3 comprises 14 residues. The germline CDR1 and CDR2 sequences are ENHRY and SYGVKD. The CDR3: CAITATGGNEKLFF. For the CDR3, the DNA is TGTGCCATCACCGCGACAGGGGGAAATGAAAAACTGTTTTTT.

The chain has TRBV11-1 and TRBJ2-7; D is perhaps TRBD2 (6 bases). This CDR3 has 12 residues. The germline V gene encodes CDR1 SGHAT and CDR2 FQDESV (reference sequence). CDR3 protein: CARSQRAYEQYF. The CDR3 region has the DNA TGTGCTAGATCTCAGCGGGCCTACGAGCAGTACTTC.

As for this clonotype: The CDR3 does not close with the conserved phenylalanine or tryptophan, likely indicating a read error. The CDR3 is CAISELPPGSPETQYY. DNA for the CDR3: TGTGCCATCAGTGAGCTCCCACCCGGGAGTCCTGAGACCCAGTACTAC. The rearrangement uses TRBV10-3 and TRBJ2-5; D is perhaps TRBD2 (6 bases). The CDR3 runs to 16 residues. The germline CDR1 and CDR2 sequences are ENHRY and SYGVKD. V gave up 2 bases and J gave up 5 bases, with 18 bases separating them.

The V call is TRBV7-9, the J call TRBJ2-5; 8 nucleotides match TRBD2. V was clipped by 5 bases and J by 6 bases; unmatched bases: 5. Germline CDR1 reads SEHNR; CDR2 reads FQNEAQ (reference sequence). The CDR3 consists of 13 residues. CDR3 coding DNA: TGTGCCAGCAGCCCTACTAGCGGAAAGACCCAGTACTTC. Protein product: CASSPTSGKTQYF.

This clonotype was seen a few times. The genes are TRBV9 and TRBJ1-6; 9 bases align to TRBD1. The CDR3 is 16 residues long. J gave up 11 bases and V 3 bases, and 12 bases lay outside the gene matches. Looked up from germline, CDR1 is SGDLS and CDR2 is YYNGEE. The DNA of the CDR3 is TGTGCCAGCAGCGATCGGAGGGACAGGGCCCTGGCACCCCTCCACTTT. This sequence encodes CASSDRRDRALAPLHF.

The rearrangement links TRBV2 to TRBJ2-5; 7 nucleotides match TRBD2. This CDR3 is built from 14 residues. Germline V gene data show CDR1 as SNHLY and CDR2 as FYNNEI. The V and J ends lost 1 base and 5 bases, in that order; junction bases with no gene match: 4. As DNA, the CDR3 is TGTGCCAGCAGTGAAGGGACTAGTAGGGAGACCCAGTACTTC. Residues: CASSEGTSRETQYF.